This TCR beta chain was documented in a study of blood T cell repertoires in COVID-19. For the study at large: Spain, Italy and the United States supplied samples that represented acute and convalescent COVID-19.

This clone has only one observation. As handled by the study authors: Scientists estimated how many nucleated cells there were by amplifying reference gene primers. Assay: immunoSEQ multiplex PCR; the TCRdb copy retains only in-frame clones and omits some. V, J and clone size are those of that table, while D and trimming were read from the DNA. Found here are fewer than 600,000 clones, roughly nine tenths of them singletons; the top ten hold about 1%. The Seattle patients, enrolled during active infection, were followed longitudinally. CDR1 and CDR2 (germline): MNHEY, SVGAGI. The CDR3 has 16 amino acids. J was trimmed by 6 bases and V by 0 bases; bases with no gene match: 5.

The specimen sequenced was peripheral blood. This clonotype originated in a man aged 18 to 29 with COVID-19, enrolled during active disease. V usage is TRBV6-5 and J usage is TRBJ2-3; 11 positions agree with TRBD2. CDR3 sequence reads: CASSYSSGGAYDTQYF. CDR3 bases: TGTGCCAGCAGTTACTCTAGCGGGGGGGCCTACGATACGCAGTATTTT.